A selection of T cell receptor beta chains follows, all from one sample in a study of T cell changes during pregnancy in multiple sclerosis. The protocol was immunoSEQ multiplex PCR, while the TCRdb copy is restricted to in-frame clones and leaves out a portion. The profile shows 25,000 to 30,000 clones, around 94% of them singletons. The material sequenced was CD4+ T cells from peripheral blood mononuclear cells, taken in the first trimester of pregnancy. The receptors were gathered from a female donor with multiple sclerosis, enrolled in a pregnancy study. Both conserved end residues are part of each CDR3. D genes are given only for firm matches. Some rows mark clone size as missing; the rest say once, few, many or name a class of expanded clone.

d_gene	j_gene	abundance	v_gene	CDR3aa	CDR3nt
TRBD1	TRBJ2-7	once	TRBV6-6	CASSYSSGGPYEQYF	TGTGCCAGCAGTTACTCGTCAGGGGGTCCCTACGAGCAGTACTTC
NA	TRBJ1-2	NA	TRBV4-3	CASSQSDRIYGYTF	TGCGCCAGCAGCCAAAGCGACAGGATCTATGGCTACACCTTC
NA	TRBJ2-3	NA	TRBV9	CASSVSGYHDTQYF	TGTGCCAGCAGCGTATCGGGTTACCACGATACGCAGTATTTT
NA	TRBJ2-2	NA	TRBV7-3	CASSLPPTAVATGELFF	TGTGCCAGCAGCTTACCACCTACCGCCGTAGCCACCGGGGAGCTGTTTTTT
TRBD2	TRBJ2-1	NA	TRBV4-3	CASSRRTSGVYNEQFF	TGCGCCAGCAGCCGGAGGACTAGCGGGGTCTACAATGAGCAGTTCTTC
TRBD2	TRBJ2-1	NA	TRBV4-1	CASSQGPPGGLEQFF	TGCGCCAGCAGCCAGGGGCCACCGGGGGGTTTGGAGCAGTTCTTC
NA	TRBJ1-3	once	TRBV7-2	CASSRWEGRSGNTIYF	TGTGCCAGCAGCCGGTGGGAGGGCCGTTCAGGAAACACCATATATTTT
NA	TRBJ2-5	NA	TRBV9	CASSLSGGTSPETQYF	TGTGCCAGCAGCCTCTCCGGGGGGACATCCCCAGAGACCCAGTACTTC
NA	TRBJ2-5	once	TRBV28	CASSRGTQYF	TGTGCCAGCAGCCGGGGGACCCAGTACTTC
NA	TRBJ2-1	NA	TRBV28	CASSLTGWGYEQFF	TGTGCCAGCAGTTTAACAGGATGGGGATATGAGCAGTTCTTC
NA	TRBJ1-1	NA	TRBV2	CASWGRTGNTEAFF	TGTGCCAGCTGGGGCCGAACGGGGAACACTGAAGCTTTCTTT
NA	TRBJ2-7	NA	TRBV2	CASTPTRVGEQYF	TGTGCCAGCACCCCGACGAGGGTAGGAGAGCAGTACTTC
NA	TRBJ1-2	NA	TRBV21-1	CASISDGYTF	TGTGCCAGCATTTCAGATGGCTACACCTTC
NA	TRBJ2-2	NA	TRBV2	CASSVSGVNTGELFF	TGTGCCAGCAGTGTTTCCGGGGTCAACACCGGGGAGCTGTTTTTT
NA	TRBJ2-1	NA	TRBV2	CASRGYNEQFF	TGTGCCAGCCGGGGATACAATGAGCAGTTCTTC
NA	TRBJ1-2	NA	TRBV5-5	CASSLVRRSNYGYTF	TGTGCCAGCAGCTTGGTAAGGCGGAGTAACTATGGCTACACCTTC
NA	TRBJ1-2	NA	TRBV19	CASTPWEGKDYGYTF	TGTGCCAGTACCCCTTGGGAGGGGAAGGACTATGGCTACACCTTC
TRBD2	TRBJ2-3	NA	TRBV7-2	CASSPLISSGGANTQYF	TGTGCCAGCAGCCCTCTCATCTCTAGCGGGGGGGCCAATACGCAGTATTTT
NA	TRBJ2-3	NA	TRBV18	CASSPLGGGRSIDTQYF	TGTGCCAGCTCACCACTTGGAGGGGGCCGCTCGATTGATACGCAGTATTTT
NA	TRBJ2-5	NA	TRBV5-6	CASTPGYQETQYF	TGTGCCAGCACCCCCGGGTACCAAGAGACCCAGTACTTC
TRBD1	TRBJ1-4	NA	TRBV5-1	CASRQGAEEKLFF	TGCGCCAGTAGACAGGGGGCAGAAGAAAAACTGTTTTTT
NA	TRBJ2-3	NA	TRBV5-1	CASSKGGTGYTDTQYF	TGCGCCAGCAGCAAGGGAGGGACAGGCTACACAGATACGCAGTATTTT
TRBD2	TRBJ2-2	NA	TRBV2	CASRGLVGTGELFF	TGTGCCAGCAGAGGACTAGTTGGCACCGGGGAGCTGTTTTTT
NA	TRBJ2-2	NA	TRBV30	CAWSYLPPGATGELFF	TGTGCCTGGAGTTATCTACCCCCGGGAGCCACCGGGGAGCTGTTTTTT
TRBD2	TRBJ2-7	NA	TRBV4-2	CASSQEAGLAGGLGEQYF	TGTGCCAGCAGCCAAGAGGCGGGACTAGCGGGGGGATTGGGAGAGCAGTACTTC
TRBD2	TRBJ2-1	NA	TRBV19	CASSIRVGGYNEQFF	TGTGCCAGTAGTATAAGGGTGGGGGGGTACAATGAGCAGTTCTTC
NA	TRBJ1-3	once	TRBV6-1	CASSEGGDTIYF	TGTGCCAGCAGTGAAGGGGGAGACACCATATATTTT
TRBD1	TRBJ2-7	NA	TRBV2	CASSAGQGFAYEQYF	TGTGCCAGCAGTGCAGGACAGGGTTTTGCCTACGAGCAGTACTTC
TRBD2	TRBJ2-5	NA	TRBV4-1	CASSHGSGTETQYF	TGCGCCAGCAGCCACGGTAGCGGGACGGAGACCCAGTACTTC
NA	TRBJ1-5	NA	TRBV28	CASSPWGEQPQHF	TGTGCCAGCAGTCCCTGGGGGGAACAGCCCCAGCATTTT
NA	TRBJ2-7	NA	TRBV9	CASSAGQTNYEQYF	TGTGCCAGCAGCGCCGGACAGACAAACTACGAGCAGTACTTC
TRBD1	TRBJ2-5	once	TRBV18	CASSPPGTGEKETQYF	TGTGCCAGCTCACCACCTGGGACAGGGGAGAAGGAGACCCAGTACTTC
TRBD1	TRBJ1-5	NA	TRBV2	CASTGQEGQPQHF	TGTGCCAGCACAGGACAGGAAGGACAGCCCCAGCATTTT
NA	TRBJ1-5	few	TRBV19	CASSPLRGNQPQHF	TGTGCCAGTAGCCCCCTCAGGGGAAATCAGCCCCAGCATTTT
NA	TRBJ1-5	once	TRBV18	CASSSTPPTGGSNQPQHF	TGTGCCAGCTCATCGACGCCCCCGACGGGTGGGAGCAATCAGCCCCAGCATTTT
TRBD1	TRBJ2-2	NA	TRBV19	CASSRTGSNTGELFF	TGTGCCAGTAGCAGGACAGGGTCGAACACCGGGGAGCTGTTTTTT
NA	TRBJ2-1	NA	TRBV5-4	CASSSSVGSYNEQFF	TGTGCCAGCAGCTCCAGCGTAGGCTCCTACAATGAGCAGTTCTTC
TRBD1	TRBJ2-7	NA	TRBV18	CASSTNYRGPHEQYF	TGTGCCAGCTCAACTAACTACAGGGGGCCCCACGAGCAGTACTTC
TRBD1	TRBJ2-3	NA	TRBV7-9	CASSPRQGDRTDTQYF	TGTGCCAGCAGCCCCCGACAGGGGGACCGAACAGATACGCAGTATTTT
NA	TRBJ1-2	NA	TRBV2	CASSQTGNYGYTF	TGTGCCAGCAGCCAAACGGGTAACTATGGCTACACCTTC
TRBD2	TRBJ2-3	NA	TRBV9	CASSVGNSGVFSTDTQYF	TGTGCCAGCAGCGTAGGTAATAGCGGGGTCTTTAGCACAGATACGCAGTATTTT
TRBD2	TRBJ2-5	NA	TRBV5-1	CASSLERLAGGQAETQYF	TGCGCCAGCAGCTTGGAGCGCCTAGCGGGGGGGCAGGCAGAGACCCAGTACTTC
TRBD2	TRBJ2-3	NA	TRBV30	CAWSAGLAGLDTQYF	TGTGCCTGGAGTGCCGGACTAGCGGGGCTAGATACGCAGTATTTT
TRBD1	TRBJ1-6	NA	TRBV2	CASSTISGQRDSPLHF	TGTGCCAGCAGTACGATATCGGGACAGAGGGATTCACCCCTCCACTTT
NA	TRBJ2-3	NA	TRBV7-2	CASSIQQGTDTQYF	TGTGCCAGCAGCATCCAACAGGGAACAGATACGCAGTATTTT
NA	TRBJ1-2	NA	TRBV30	CAWSVPPYYGYTF	TGTGCCTGGAGTGTCCCCCCATACTATGGCTACACCTTC
TRBD1	TRBJ1-1	NA	TRBV7-3	CASSFPRGSTEAFF	TGTGCCAGCAGCTTTCCCAGGGGGAGCACTGAAGCTTTCTTT
NA	TRBJ2-2	NA	TRBV7-2	CASSLTANTGELFF	TGTGCCAGCAGCTTGACAGCGAACACCGGGGAGCTGTTTTTT
TRBD2	TRBJ2-3	NA	TRBV4-3	CASSQSYSGGAGDTQYF	TGCGCCAGCAGCCAAAGTTATAGCGGGGGGGCAGGAGATACGCAGTATTTT
NA	TRBJ1-2	NA	TRBV7-2	CASSPLQTVYYGYTF	TGTGCCAGCAGCCCCCTTCAGACAGTCTACTATGGCTACACCTTC
NA	TRBJ1-1	NA	TRBV27	CASSLYSGLLTEAFF	TGTGCCAGCAGTTTATATTCAGGATTGTTGACTGAAGCTTTCTTT
TRBD1	TRBJ1-5	NA	TRBV14	CASSQEGIMAGGQQPQHF	TGTGCCAGCAGCCAAGAAGGAATTATGGCAGGGGGCCAGCAGCCCCAGCATTTT
TRBD1	TRBJ1-1	NA	TRBV7-3	CASSLTGTDTEAFF	TGTGCCAGCAGCTTAACGGGGACAGACACTGAAGCTTTCTTT